This T cell receptor beta chain was sequenced during a study of early T cells in non-severe SARS-CoV-2 infection. In the study overall: Sequencing used unsorted whole-blood bulk RNA, so chains lack pairing.

This clonotype came up a few times. The target antigen is unknown. Whole-study results and caveats: Database matching using VDJdb favored anti-spike CD8 responses, with private and CD4 specificities left missing.

V was trimmed by 8 bases and J by 3 bases, leaving 5 bases between them. The CDR3 covers 10 residues. The germline V gene encodes CDR1 MDHEN and CDR2 SYDVKM. Individual cDNA molecules each received unique molecular identifiers attached to them. TCRdb analysed the 5' RACE reads with MiXCR anew, one entry per CDR3 protein. The sample holds tens of thousands of distinct CDR3 sequences, roughly 15% seen once. The chain carries TRBV28 and TRBJ2-7; D gene ambiguous. The origin of this receptor is an adult who was a healthcare worker with PCR-confirmed SARS-CoV-2 infection or an uninfected control (not recorded which). Sample: whole blood. CDR3 loop: CASPNYEQYF. The CDR3 nucleotides are TGTGCCAGCCCTAACTACGAGCAGTACTTC.